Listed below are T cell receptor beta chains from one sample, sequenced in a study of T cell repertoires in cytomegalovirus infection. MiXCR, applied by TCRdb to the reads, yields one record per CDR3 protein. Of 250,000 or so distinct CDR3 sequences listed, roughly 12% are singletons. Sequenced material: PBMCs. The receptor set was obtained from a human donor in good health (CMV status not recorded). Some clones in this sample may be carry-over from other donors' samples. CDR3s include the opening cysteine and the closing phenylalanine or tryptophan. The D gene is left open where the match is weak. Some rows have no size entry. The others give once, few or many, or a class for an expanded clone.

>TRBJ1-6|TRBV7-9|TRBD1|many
CASSLLQGAYSPLHF
TGTGCCAGCAGCTTACTACAGGGGGCTTATTCACCCCTCCACTTT
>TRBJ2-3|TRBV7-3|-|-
CASSPLPGSADTQYF
TGTGCCAGCAGCCCGCTCCCAGGGTCCGCAGATACGCAGTATTTT
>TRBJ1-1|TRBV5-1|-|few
CASSSGRTEAFF
TGCGCCAGCAGCTCCGGACGGACTGAAGCTTTCTTT
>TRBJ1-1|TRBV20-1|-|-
CSAASGPTAFF
TGCAGTGCTGCGTCGGGTCCAACGGCTTTCTTT
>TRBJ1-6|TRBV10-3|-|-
CAISESGQSSYNSPLHF
TGTGCCATCAGTGAGTCTGGACAGAGCTCCTATAATTCACCCCTCCACTTT
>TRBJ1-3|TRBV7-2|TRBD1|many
CASSPQGDTIYF
TGTGCCAGCAGCCCTCAGGGGGACACCATATATTTT
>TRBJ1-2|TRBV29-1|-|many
CSVTGSGYGYTF
TGCAGCGTTACAGGGTCTGGCTATGGCTACACCTTC
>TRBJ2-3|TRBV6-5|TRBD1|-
CASSSGTVMATQYF
TGTGCCAGCAGTTCCGGGACAGTAATGGCAACGCAGTATTTT
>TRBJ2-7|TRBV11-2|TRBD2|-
CASRDNRAGSPYEQYF
TGTGCCAGCCGAGATAATAGAGCGGGATCCCCCTACGAGCAGTACTTC
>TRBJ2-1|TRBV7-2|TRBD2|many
CASSSSGRGNNEQFF
TGTGCCAGCAGCTCAAGCGGGAGGGGGAACAATGAGCAGTTCTTC
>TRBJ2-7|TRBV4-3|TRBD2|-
CASSRGLAGIYEQYF
TGCGCCAGCAGCCGGGGACTAGCGGGGATCTACGAGCAGTACTTC